A selection of T cell receptor beta chains follows, all from one sample in a study of cytomegalovirus exposure and HLA in healthy donors. Only in-frame clones appear in the TCRdb table, and some are missing; sequencing was by immunoSEQ multiplex PCR. Of 150,000 to 200,000 clones listed, about 87% were seen once; the top ten hold approximately 1.7%. The sequencing sample was made of PBMCs. The receptor set was obtained from a woman younger than 35 in good health and CMV-seronegative. Each CDR3 is given with its conserved first and last residue. A row's size may be missing; if present it is once, few, many or a size class.

V	J	size	CDR3
TRBV7-2	TRBJ2-7	-	CASSLASSGSKQYF
TRBV9	TRBJ1-5	-	CASSDTPNQPQHF
TRBV6-5	TRBJ2-3	-	CASSPGQGMVDTQYF
TRBV6-4	-	-	CASSWLAGGLHEQYF
TRBV7-2	TRBJ2-6	-	CASSPQGAGANVLTF
TRBV7-6	TRBJ2-2	-	CASSIGQGAGELFF
TRBV2	TRBJ1-5	-	CASGEGTSNQPQHF
TRBV6-5	TRBJ1-2	-	CASSYLRELTTYGYTF
TRBV5-4	TRBJ1-2	-	CASSSSLTGGNAF
TRBV29-1	-	-	CSVGRGRYEQYF
TRBV4-3	TRBJ2-3	-	CASSQELAQVIGSLTDTQYF
TRBV7-9	TRBJ1-4	-	CASSIGQGVDEKLFF
TRBV7-9	TRBJ2-7	-	CASSSATDSHSPYEQYF
TRBV29-1	TRBJ1-2	-	CSARDTNYGYTF
TRBV7-8	TRBJ2-7	-	CASSVGQGAYEQYF
TRBV27	TRBJ1-4	once	CASSRSIGTGLLEKLFF
TRBV4-1	TRBJ2-7	-	CASRGTGGSYEQYF
TRBV27	TRBJ1-6	-	CASSPRGVNSPLHF
TRBV4-3	TRBJ2-2	-	CASSPKGLGGTGELFF
TRBV6-4	TRBJ1-6	-	CASSETGGESPLHF
TRBV5-1	TRBJ2-5	-	CASSWIGTGHQETQYF
TRBV29-1	TRBJ1-4	-	CSVTKTGSREKLFF
TRBV7-6	TRBJ1-1	once	CASSLESNTEAFF
TRBV19	TRBJ2-2	once	CASSTQGGLPGELFF
TRBV6-1	TRBJ1-2	-	CASSPQATGGHGYTF
TRBV11-3	TRBJ1-2	-	CASSEQGDYGYTF
TRBV28	TRBJ2-1	-	CASSFFKGGNYNEQFF
TRBV5-4	TRBJ2-7	-	CASRGQGYEQYF
TRBV5-4	-	-	CASSSRGGAVYEQYF
TRBV4-1	TRBJ2-1	-	CASSPYTTSGGKNEQFF
TRBV5-5	TRBJ1-4	-	CASSLGKTTNEKLFF
TRBV19	TRBJ1-2	-	CASTRTGNGYTF
TRBV5-4	TRBJ2-2	-	CASRNSGSGELFF